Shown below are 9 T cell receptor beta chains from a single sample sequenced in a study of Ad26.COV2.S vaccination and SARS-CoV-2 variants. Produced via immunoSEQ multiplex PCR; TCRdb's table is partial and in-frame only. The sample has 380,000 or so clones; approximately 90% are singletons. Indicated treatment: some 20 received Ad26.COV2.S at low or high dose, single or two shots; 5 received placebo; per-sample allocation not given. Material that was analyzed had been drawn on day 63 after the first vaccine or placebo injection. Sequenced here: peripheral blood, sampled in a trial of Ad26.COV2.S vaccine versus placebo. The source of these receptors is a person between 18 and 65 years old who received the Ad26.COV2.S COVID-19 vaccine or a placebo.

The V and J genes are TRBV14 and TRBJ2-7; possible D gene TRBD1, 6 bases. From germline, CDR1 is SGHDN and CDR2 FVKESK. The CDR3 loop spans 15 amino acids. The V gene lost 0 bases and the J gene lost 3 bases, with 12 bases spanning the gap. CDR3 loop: CASSQDGTPRYEQYF. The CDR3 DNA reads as TGTGCCAGCAGCCAAGATGGGACACCGCGCTACGAGCAGTACTTC.

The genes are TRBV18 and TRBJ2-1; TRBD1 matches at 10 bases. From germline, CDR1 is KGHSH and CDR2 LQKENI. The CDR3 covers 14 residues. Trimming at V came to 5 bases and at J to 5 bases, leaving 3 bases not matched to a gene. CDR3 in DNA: TGTGCCAGCTCAGGGACAGGGGACGACAATGAGCAGTTCTTC. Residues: CASSGTGDDNEQFF.

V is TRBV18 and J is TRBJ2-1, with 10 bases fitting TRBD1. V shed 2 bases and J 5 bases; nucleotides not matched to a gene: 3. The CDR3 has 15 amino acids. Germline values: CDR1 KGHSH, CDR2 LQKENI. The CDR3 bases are TGTGCCAGCTCACCAAGGGACAGGGGTAACAATGAGCAGTTCTTC. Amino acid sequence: CASSPRDRGNNEQFF.

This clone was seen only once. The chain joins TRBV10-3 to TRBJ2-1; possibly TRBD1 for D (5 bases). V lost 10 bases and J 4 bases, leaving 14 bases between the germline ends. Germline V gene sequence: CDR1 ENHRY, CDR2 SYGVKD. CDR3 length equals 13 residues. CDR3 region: CATGATQYNEQFF. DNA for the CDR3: TGTGCCACTGGGGCGACACAATACAATGAGCAGTTCTTC.

This chain's CDR3 is CASSVSATGNYGYTF. The CDR3 DNA reads TGTGCCAGCAGCGTATCGGCGACAGGGAACTATGGCTACACCTTC. The V call is TRBV9, the J call TRBJ1-2; 7 nucleotides match TRBD1. The trim removed 1 base at V and 2 bases at J, leaving 5 bases unmatched. Germline V gene lookup returns CDR1 SGDLS and CDR2 YYNGEE. The CDR3 sequence is 15 residues long.

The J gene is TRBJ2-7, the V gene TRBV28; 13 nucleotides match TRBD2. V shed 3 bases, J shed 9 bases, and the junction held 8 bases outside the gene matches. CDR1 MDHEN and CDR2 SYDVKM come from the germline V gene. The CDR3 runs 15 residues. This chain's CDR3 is CASSFHGLAGDLQYF. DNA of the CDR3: TGTGCCAGCAGTTTCCACGGACTAGCGGGAGATTTGCAGTACTTC.

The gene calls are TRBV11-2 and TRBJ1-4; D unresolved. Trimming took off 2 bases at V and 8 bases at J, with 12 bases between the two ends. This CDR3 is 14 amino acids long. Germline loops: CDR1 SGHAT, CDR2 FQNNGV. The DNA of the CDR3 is TGTGCCAGCAGCTTATTCGATCTATCCGAAAAACTGTTTTTT. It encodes CASSLFDLSEKLFF.

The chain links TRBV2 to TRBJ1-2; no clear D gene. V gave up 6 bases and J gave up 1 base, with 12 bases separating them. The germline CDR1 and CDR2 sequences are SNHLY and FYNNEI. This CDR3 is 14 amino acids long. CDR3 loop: CASRRLAHNYGYTF. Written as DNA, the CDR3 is TGTGCCAGCAGACGTCTGGCACATAACTATGGCTACACCTTC.

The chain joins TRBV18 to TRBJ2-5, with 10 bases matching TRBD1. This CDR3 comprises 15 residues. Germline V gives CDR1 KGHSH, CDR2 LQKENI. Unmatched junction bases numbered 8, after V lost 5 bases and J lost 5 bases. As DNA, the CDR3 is TGTGCCAGCTCAGGCGGGACAGGGGCGGAGGAGACCCAGTACTTC. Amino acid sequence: CASSGGTGAEETQYF. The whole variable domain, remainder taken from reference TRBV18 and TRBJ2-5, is NAGVMQNPRHLVRRRGQEARLRCSPMKGHSHVYWYRQLPEEGLKFMVYLQKENIIDESGMPKERFSAEFPKEGPSILRIQQVVRGDSAAYFCASSGGTGAEETQYFGPGTRLLVL.